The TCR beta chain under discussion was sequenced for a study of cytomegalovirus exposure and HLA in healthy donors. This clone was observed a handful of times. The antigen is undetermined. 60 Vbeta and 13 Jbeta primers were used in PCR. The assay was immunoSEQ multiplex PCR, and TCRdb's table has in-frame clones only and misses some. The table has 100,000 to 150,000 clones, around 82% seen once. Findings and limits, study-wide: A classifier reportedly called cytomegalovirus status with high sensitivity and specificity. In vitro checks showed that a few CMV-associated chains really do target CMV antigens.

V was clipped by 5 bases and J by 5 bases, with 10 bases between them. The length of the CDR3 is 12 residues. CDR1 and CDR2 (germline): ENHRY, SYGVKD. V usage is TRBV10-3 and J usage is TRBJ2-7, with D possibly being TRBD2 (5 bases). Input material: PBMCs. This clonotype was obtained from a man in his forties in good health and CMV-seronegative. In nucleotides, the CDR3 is TGTGCCATCAGTCTGGACGGGAACGAGCAGTACTTC. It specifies CAISLDGNEQYF.